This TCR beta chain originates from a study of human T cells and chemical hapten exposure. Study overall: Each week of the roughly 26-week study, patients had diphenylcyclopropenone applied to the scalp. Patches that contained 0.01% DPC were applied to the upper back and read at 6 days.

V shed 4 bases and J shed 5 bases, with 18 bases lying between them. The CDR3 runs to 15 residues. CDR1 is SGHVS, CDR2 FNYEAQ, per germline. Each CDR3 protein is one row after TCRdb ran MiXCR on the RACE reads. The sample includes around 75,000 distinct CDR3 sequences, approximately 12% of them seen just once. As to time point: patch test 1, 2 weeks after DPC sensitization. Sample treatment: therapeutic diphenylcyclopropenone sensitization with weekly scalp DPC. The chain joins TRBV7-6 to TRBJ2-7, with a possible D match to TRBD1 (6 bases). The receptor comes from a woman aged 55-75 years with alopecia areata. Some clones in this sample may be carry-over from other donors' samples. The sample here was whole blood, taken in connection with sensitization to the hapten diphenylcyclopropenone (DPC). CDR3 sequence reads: CASSSDNRDLNEQYF. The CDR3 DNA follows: TGTGCCAGCAGCTCGGATAACAGGGATCTTAACGAGCAGTACTTC.